The following is a T cell receptor beta chain sequence with its context. The sample is drawn from a study of blood T cell repertoires in COVID-19. Study-wide context: Samples representing acute and convalescent COVID-19 were sourced from the United States, Italy and Spain. PBMCs, B-cell-depleted T cells, or T cells provided the cDNA or gDNA that made up the material.

In the authors' workflow: Amplification from reference gene primers served as the basis for estimated nucleated cell counts. Repertoires were generated with immunoSEQ multiplex PCR, while TCRdb's copy carries only in-frame clones and drops some. V and J calls and clone size come straight from that table; D and trimming were deduced from the DNA. The data hold around 250,000 clones, with around 81% observed a single time. Germline loops: CDR1 LNHDA, CDR2 SQIVND (reference sequence). The V and J ends lost 1 base and 4 bases respectively, with 13 bases between them. The CDR3 loop spans 15 amino acids. The J gene is TRBJ1-1, the V gene TRBV19; D is undetermined. The TCR comes from a man younger than 45 who had recovered from COVID-19. The specimen was peripheral blood. CDR3 nucleotides: TGTGCCAGTAGTATAGGTGGCCCTGATCTCACTGAAGCTTTCTTT. Translation: CASSIGGPDLTEAFF.